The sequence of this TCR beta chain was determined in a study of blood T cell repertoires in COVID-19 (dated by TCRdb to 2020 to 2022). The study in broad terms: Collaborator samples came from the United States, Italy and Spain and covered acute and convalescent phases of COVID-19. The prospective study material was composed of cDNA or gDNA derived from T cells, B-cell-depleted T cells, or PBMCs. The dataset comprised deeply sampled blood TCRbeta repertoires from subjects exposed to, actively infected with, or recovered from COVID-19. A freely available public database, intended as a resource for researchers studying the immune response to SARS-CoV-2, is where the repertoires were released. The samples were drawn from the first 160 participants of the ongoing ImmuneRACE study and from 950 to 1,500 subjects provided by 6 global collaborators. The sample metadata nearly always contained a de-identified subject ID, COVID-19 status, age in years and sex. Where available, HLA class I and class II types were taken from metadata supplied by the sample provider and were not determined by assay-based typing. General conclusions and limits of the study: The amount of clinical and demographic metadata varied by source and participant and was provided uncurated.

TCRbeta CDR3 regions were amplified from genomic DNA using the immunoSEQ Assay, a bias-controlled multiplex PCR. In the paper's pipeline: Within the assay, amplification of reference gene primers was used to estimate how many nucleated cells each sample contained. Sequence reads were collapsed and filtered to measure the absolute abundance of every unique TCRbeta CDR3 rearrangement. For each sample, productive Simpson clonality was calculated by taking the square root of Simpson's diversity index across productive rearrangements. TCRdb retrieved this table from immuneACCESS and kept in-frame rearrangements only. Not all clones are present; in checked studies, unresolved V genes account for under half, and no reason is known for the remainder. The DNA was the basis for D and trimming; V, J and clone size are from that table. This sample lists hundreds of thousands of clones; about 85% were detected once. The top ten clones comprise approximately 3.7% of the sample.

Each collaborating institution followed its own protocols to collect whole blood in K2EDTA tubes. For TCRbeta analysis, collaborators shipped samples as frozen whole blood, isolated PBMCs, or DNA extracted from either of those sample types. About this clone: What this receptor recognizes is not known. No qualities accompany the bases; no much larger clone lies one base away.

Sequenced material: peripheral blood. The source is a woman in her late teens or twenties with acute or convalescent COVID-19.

The CDR3: CASSLGASAGIYEQYF. In nucleotides, the sequence is TGTGCCAGCAGTTTGGGCGCATCGGCAGGAATCTACGAGCAGTACTTC. The sequence links TRBV27 to TRBJ2-7; the D gene is not confidently resolved. The germline V gene (reference sequence) specifies MNHEY as CDR1 and SMNVEV as CDR2. V was cut back by 3 bases and J by 3 bases, leaving a gap of 18 bases between them. Taken from cysteine to phenylalanine, the CDR3 has 16 residues. Solely the CDR3 DNA is kept, with 48 bases framed from the first base.